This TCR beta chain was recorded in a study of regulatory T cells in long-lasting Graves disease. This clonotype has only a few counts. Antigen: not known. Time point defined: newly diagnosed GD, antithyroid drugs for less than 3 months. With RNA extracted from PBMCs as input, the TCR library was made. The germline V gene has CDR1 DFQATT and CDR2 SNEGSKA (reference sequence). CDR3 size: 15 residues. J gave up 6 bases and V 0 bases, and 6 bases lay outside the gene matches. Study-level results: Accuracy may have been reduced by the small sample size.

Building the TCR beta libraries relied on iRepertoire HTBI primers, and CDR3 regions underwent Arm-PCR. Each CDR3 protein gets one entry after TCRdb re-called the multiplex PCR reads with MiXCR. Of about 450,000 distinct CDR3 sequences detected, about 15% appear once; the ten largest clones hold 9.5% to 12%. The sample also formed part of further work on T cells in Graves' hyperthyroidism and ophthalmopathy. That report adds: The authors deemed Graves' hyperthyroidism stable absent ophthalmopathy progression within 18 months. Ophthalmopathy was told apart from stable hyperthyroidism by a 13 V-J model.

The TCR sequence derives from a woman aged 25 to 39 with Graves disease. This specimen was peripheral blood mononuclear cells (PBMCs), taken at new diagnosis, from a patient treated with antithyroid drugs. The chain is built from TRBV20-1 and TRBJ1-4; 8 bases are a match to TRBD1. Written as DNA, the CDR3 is TGCAGTGCTAGAGATCCCGGACAGGGTGATGAAAAACTGTTTTTT. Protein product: CSARDPGQGDEKLFF.